Shown below are 19 T cell receptor beta chains from a single sample sequenced in a study of blood T cells in healthy people across ages. Alongside a J-beta primer mix, a sample-barcoded 5' primer served in a second PCR lasting about 6 to 11 cycles. TCRdb passed the 5' RACE reads through MiXCR, listing each CDR3 protein once. The sample records about 780,000 distinct CDR3 sequences, about 26% being singletons. The same data also contributed to another study, on T cells of mothers and their children.

What was sequenced was blood. The origin of the receptors is a boy aged 5-17 years in good health.

The gene calls are TRBV9 and TRBJ2-2; 7 bases match TRBD1. The J segment lost 3 bases and the V segment lost 2 bases, leaving 4 bases of the junction unmatched. The length of the CDR3 is 15 residues. The V gene's germline CDR1 is SGDLS and CDR2 YYNGEE. CDR3 region: CASSVWDRYTGELFF. Here the CDR3 DNA reads TGTGCCAGCAGCGTTTGGGACAGATACACCGGGGAGCTGTTTTTT.

The chain has TRBV4-1 and TRBJ2-3; TRBD1 matches at 10 bases. The V segment lost 4 bases and the J segment 7 bases; nucleotides outside the gene matches: 11. This CDR3 is 16 amino acids long. The germline CDR1 and CDR2 sequences are MGHRA and YSYEKL. The CDR3 bases are TGCGCCAGCAGCCTAGAGTGGGACAGGGGTAGAAATACGCAGTATTTT. Translation gives CASSLEWDRGRNTQYF.

The chain links TRBV2 to TRBJ2-3; D not certain. V lost 6 bases to trimming and J lost 1 base, with 8 bases between them. The CDR3 covers 13 residues. From germline, CDR1 is SNHLY and CDR2 FYNNEI. The CDR3 nucleotides read TGTGCCAGCAGAGTGGTTGGCACAGATACGCAGTATTTT. This sequence encodes CASRVVGTDTQYF.

This clonotype was counted between two and nine times. CDR3 protein: CASSPRQGGMETQYF. Here the CDR3 DNA reads TGTGCCAGCTCACCCAGACAGGGAGGAATGGAGACCCAGTACTTC. The J gene is TRBJ2-5, the V gene TRBV18; maybe TRBD1 (7 bases). Trimming removed 3 bases at V and 5 bases at J, with 16 bases between. The CDR3 contains 15 residues. Germline CDR1 reads KGHSH; CDR2 reads LQKENI.

This clonotype was seen a handful of times. The rearrangement links TRBV4-1 to TRBJ1-4; D not resolved. The CDR3 has 14 amino acids. The V end lost 1 base, the J end lost 6 bases, and 9 bases lay between the germline ends. Looked up from germline, CDR1 is MGHRA and CDR2 is YSYEKL. Here the CDR3 reads CASSQVRRDEKLFF. The CDR3 region has the DNA TGCGCCAGCAGCCAAGTTAGACGGGATGAAAAACTGTTTTTT.

The chain combines TRBV5-1 with TRBJ2-5; 7 nucleotides agree with TRBD2. The CDR3 length is 14 residues. The ends lost 1 base at V and 5 bases at J; junction bases unmatched: 5. Germline V gives CDR1 SGHRS, CDR2 YFSETQ. The CDR3 DNA is TGCGCCAGCAGCTTGTATGGTAGCGGGGAGACCCAGTACTTC. It specifies CASSLYGSGETQYF.

The J gene is TRBJ1-2, the V gene TRBV14; D uncertain. The ends were cut back, 0 bases at V and 5 bases at J, with 13 bases in the middle. This CDR3 contains 15 residues. Per the germline V gene, CDR1 is SGHDN and CDR2 is FVKESK. The CDR3 sequence is CASSQDSALVYGYTF. CDR3 DNA sequence: TGTGCCAGCAGCCAAGACAGCGCGTTGGTATATGGCTACACCTTC.

In this sample, this clonotype turned up a few times. This chain joins TRBV11-2 and TRBJ1-6; a weak D match, TRBD1 (5 bases). The V and J ends lost 5 bases and 9 bases respectively, with 17 bases between them. The CDR3 covers 15 residues. The germline CDR1 and CDR2 sequences are SGHAT and FQNNGV. CDR3 sequence (DNA): TGTGCCAGCAGCCCCCCGGGCAGGGATGGTTCACCCCTCCACTTT. Translation: CASSPPGRDGSPLHF.

This chain's CDR3 is CSVLRGADQETQYF. The CDR3 coding sequence is TGCAGCGTTCTACGGGGGGCTGACCAAGAGACCCAGTACTTC. The chain links TRBV29-1 to TRBJ2-5, with D perhaps matching TRBD2 (7 bases). Per germline, CDR1 SQVTM and CDR2 ANQGSEA. Trimming removed 5 bases at V and 0 bases at J, with 13 bases between. The CDR3 contains 14 residues. Supplemented by reference TRBV29-1 and TRBJ2-5, the full variable domain reads SAVISQKPSRDICQRGTSLTIQCQVDSQVTMMFWYRQQPGQSLTLIATANQGSEATYESGFVIDKFPISRPNLTFSTLTVSNMSPEDSSIYLCSVLRGADQETQYFGPGTRLLVL.

The chain uses TRBV10-3 and TRBJ2-6; no firm D call. Germline-derived CDR1 and CDR2 are ENHRY and SYGVKD. There are 22 residues in the CDR3. V was trimmed by 5 bases and J by 0 bases, leaving 29 bases between them. CDR3 sequence (DNA): TGTGCCATCAGTATCTCGGGCGGTGCGCAGGCGCTAGACCTCTCTGGGGCCAACGTCCTGACTTTC. As protein: CAISISGGAQALDLSGANVLTF.

This clonotype was detected a few times. CDR3 sequence reads: CSASPGTGREKLFF. The CDR3 bases are TGCAGTGCTAGTCCCGGGACAGGGCGTGAAAAACTGTTTTTT. The chain combines TRBV20-1 with TRBJ1-4; 9 bases line up with TRBD1. CDR1 and CDR2 from the germline V gene are DFQATT and SNEGSKA (reference sequence). There are 14 residues in the CDR3. The V and J ends lost 3 bases and 7 bases, in that order; junction bases with no gene match: 6.

The chain has TRBV4-3 and TRBJ2-4, with D perhaps matching TRBD2 (5 bases). The length of the CDR3 is 14 residues. CDR1 and CDR2 from the germline V gene are LGHNA and YSLEER. Trimming took off 1 base at V and 5 bases at J, with 9 bases between the two ends. The CDR3 region is CASSQAGLENIQYF. As DNA, the CDR3 is TGCGCCAGCAGCCAAGCGGGGTTGGAAAACATTCAGTACTTC.

Only a few counts were recorded for this clonotype. The rearrangement links TRBV4-1 to TRBJ2-2; D perhaps matches TRBD2 (7 bases). Trimming stripped 1 base from V and 10 bases from J, with 13 bases between. Germline loops: CDR1 MGHRA, CDR2 YSYEKL. CDR3 size: 14 residues. This CDR3 reads CASSQVGGREELFF. DNA of the CDR3: TGCGCCAGCAGCCAAGTGGGGGGGCGTGAGGAGCTGTTTTTT.

A few counts support this clonotype. The chain employs TRBV6-2 or TRBV6-3 and TRBJ2-7; the D gene is possibly TRBD2 (5 bases). Germline V gene data show CDR1 as MNHEY and CDR2 as SVGEGT. The length of the CDR3 is 15 residues. The ends were cut back, 10 bases at V and 2 bases at J, with 21 bases in the middle. CDR3 DNA: TGTGCCACCGCTACATCTAACGGGATCCCCTACGAGCAGTACTTC. Its translation: CATATSNGIPYEQYF.

This clonotype was picked up a small number of times. This chain connects TRBV20-1 to TRBJ1-5; unclear D gene. Germline V gene lookup returns CDR1 DFQATT and CDR2 SNEGSKA (reference sequence). The CDR3 loop spans 15 amino acids. With 3 bases removed from V and 0 bases from J, the gap between germline ends came to 12 bases. CDR3 DNA: TGCAGTGCTAGGGCCGACCTCTATAGCAATCAGCCCCAGCATTTT. Protein: CSARADLYSNQPQHF.

This rearrangement joins TRBV5-6 to TRBJ1-2; a possible D gene is TRBD1 (5 bases). The V end lost 4 bases, the J end lost 8 bases, and 12 bases lay between the germline ends. The CDR3 spans 12 residues. The germline gives CDR1 SGHDT, CDR2 YYEEEE. DNA for the CDR3: TGTGCCAGCAGCGTGGGGGGAGGAGGCTACACCTTC. This encodes CASSVGGGGYTF.

This clonotype was found a few times. The chain combines TRBV12-3 or TRBV12-4 with TRBJ2-7, with unresolved D. The CDR3 consists of 15 residues. V lost 1 base, J lost 1 base, and 11 bases lay in between. The DNA of the CDR3 is TGTGCCAGCAGTTTAGGCCTGGGTGTTTCCTACGAGCAGTACTTC. It encodes CASSLGLGVSYEQYF.

This clonotype occurred a few times. The chain links TRBV27 to TRBJ2-7; D unresolved. V lost 3 bases and J lost 3, with 15 bases in between. This CDR3 has 15 residues. Germline V gene lookup returns CDR1 MNHEY and CDR2 SMNVEV (reference sequence). Here the CDR3 reads CASSLRGFGDYEQYF. CDR3 in DNA: TGTGCCAGCAGTTTGAGAGGATTTGGAGACTACGAGCAGTACTTC.

This chain joins TRBV20-1 and TRBJ2-5, with 7 bases that match TRBD1. With 0 bases clipped from V and 2 bases from J, the junction kept 3 bases outside the gene matches. CDR1 is DFQATT, CDR2 SNEGSKA, per germline (reference sequence). The CDR3 extends over 14 amino acids. CDR3 DNA sequence: TGCAGTGCTAGAGAGGGGACAGTGCAAGAGACCCAGTACTTC. Encoded protein: CSAREGTVQETQYF.